This T cell receptor (beta chain) was recovered during a study of post-analysis software for immune sequencing data. On the study more broadly: The patients showed relapsing-remitting, secondary progressive and progressive-relapsing multiple sclerosis courses. Findings of the study overall: In multiple sclerosis, normalized Chao1 diversity was significantly below that of controls. Compared with controls, patients had more of about 5 TRBV segments, including TRBV5-6, TRBV5-1 and TRBV20-1.

Of note for this clonotype: Its antigen is still unknown.

The authors incorporated unique molecular identifiers into the TCR beta cDNA libraries. One entry per CDR3 protein, called by TCRdb with MiXCR from the PCR reads. Of roughly 400,000 distinct CDR3 sequences in the sample, about 39% were seen once. The CDR3 consists of 14 residues. The ends were cut back, 1 base at V and 3 bases at J, with 12 bases in the middle. In germline, CDR1 is DFQATT, CDR2 SNEGSKA (reference sequence). What was sequenced was blood. The chain is built from TRBV20-1 and TRBJ1-2; unclear D gene. The receptor was isolated from a girl aged 2 to 10 with multiple sclerosis. CDR3 nucleotides: TGCAGTGCTAGAGTGCGGCTTGGGGACTATGGCTACACCTTC. Amino acid sequence: CSARVRLGDYGYTF.